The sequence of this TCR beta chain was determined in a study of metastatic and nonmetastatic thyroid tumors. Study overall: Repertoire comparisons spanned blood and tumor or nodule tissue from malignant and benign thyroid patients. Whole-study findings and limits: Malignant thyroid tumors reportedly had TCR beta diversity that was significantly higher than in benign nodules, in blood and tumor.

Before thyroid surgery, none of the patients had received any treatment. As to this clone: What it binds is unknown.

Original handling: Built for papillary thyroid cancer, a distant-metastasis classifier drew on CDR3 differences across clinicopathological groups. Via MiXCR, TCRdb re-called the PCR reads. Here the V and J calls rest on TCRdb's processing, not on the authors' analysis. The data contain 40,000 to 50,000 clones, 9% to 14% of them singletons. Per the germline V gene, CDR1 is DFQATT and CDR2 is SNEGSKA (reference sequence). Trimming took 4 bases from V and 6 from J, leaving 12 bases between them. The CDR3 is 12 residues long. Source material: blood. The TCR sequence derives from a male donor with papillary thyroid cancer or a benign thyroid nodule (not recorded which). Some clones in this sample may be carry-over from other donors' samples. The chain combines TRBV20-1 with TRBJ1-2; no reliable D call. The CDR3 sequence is CSATRDPDGYTF. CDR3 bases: TGCAGTGCTACGAGGGATCCTGATGGCTACACCTTC.